This T cell receptor (beta chain) was recorded in a study of T cell clusters in autoimmune cytopenias. Study-level results: Active autoimmune hepatitis patients had roughly 3.3-fold fewer exclusive TRB clusters than healthy donors. Comparing secondary cytopenia with chronic lymphocytic leukemia showed no cluster-lack signature, apparently masked by lymphoma repertoire.

Remarks on this clonotype: Its specificity is not known.

Some 38,000 genome equivalents of blood DNA were amplified for TRB. One tube held mixed TRB-A and TRB-B primer pools for touch-down PCR. No DNA is given; TCRdb re-called the multiplex PCR reads and lists each CDR3 protein once. Its clone listing holds some 7,000 distinct CDR3 sequences. Germline V CDR1 and CDR2: DFQATT, SNEGSKA (reference sequence). The CDR3 totals 19 residues. Sequencing was done on a sample of peripheral blood. This TCR was sampled from a human donor with an autoimmune cytopenia or autoimmune hepatitis (not recorded which). The gene calls are TRBV20-1 and TRBJ2-1; TCRdb's D gene call, TRBD2, goes unchecked for lack of DNA. The CDR3 sequence: CSARGYGTSGALTYNEQFF.